These 9 T cell receptor beta chains came from one sample sequenced in a study of blood T cell repertoires in COVID-19. Sequencing used immunoSEQ multiplex PCR; TCRdb keeps in-frame clones, though not all of them. The data contain approximately 200,000 clones, 85% of them singletons. Input material: PBMCs or T cells enriched from blood (not recorded which). These receptors were collected from a man aged 35 to 55 who had recovered from COVID-19.

The rearrangement links TRBV9 to TRBJ2-2; D might be TRBD1 (5 bases). Looked up from germline, CDR1 is SGDLS and CDR2 is YYNGEE. The length of the CDR3 is 15 residues. Between the trimmed V and J ends, which lost 2 bases and 1 base, there was a span of 9 bases. The CDR3 nucleotides read TGTGCCAGCAGCGTGGGGCCCGAGAACACCGGGGAGCTGTTTTTT. Its translation: CASSVGPENTGELFF.

V is TRBV9 and J is TRBJ2-2; no definite D call. V was trimmed by 0 bases and J by 0 bases, leaving 6 bases between them. Germline CDR1 and CDR2: SGDLS and YYNGEE. CDR3 length equals 15 residues. The CDR3 bases are TGTGCCAGCAGCGTAGGACACGCGAACACCGGGGAGCTGTTTTTT. Its protein is CASSVGHANTGELFF.

The rearrangement links TRBV3-1 (or the pseudogene TRBV3-2) to TRBJ1-2; TRBD1 agrees at 9 bases. Per germline, CDR1 LGHDT and CDR2 YNNKEL (reference sequence). V trimming: 0 bases; J trimming: 8 bases; junction bases outside the gene matches: 16. The CDR3 totals 18 residues. In nucleotides, the CDR3 is TGTGCCAGCAGCCAAGATTCGGACAGGGGACCCTTCCCGGGGGGCTACACCTTC. This codes for CASSQDSDRGPFPGGYTF.

This chain joins TRBV9 and TRBJ2-2; a weak D match, TRBD1 (5 bases). Germline assignment: CDR1 SGDLS and CDR2 YYNGEE. The CDR3 loop spans 15 amino acids. With 6 bases removed from V and 5 bases from J, the gap between germline ends came to 17 bases. CDR3 DNA sequence: TGTGCCAGCACCCCGGACACATCGGAGACCGGGGAGCTGTTTTTT. Encoded protein: CASTPDTSETGELFF.

The V gene is TRBV7-2, the J gene TRBJ2-7, with 7 bases identical to TRBD2. The length of the CDR3 is 16 residues. J was trimmed by 3 bases and V by 3 bases; bases with no gene match: 11. The germline V gene has CDR1 SGHTA and CDR2 FQGNSA. The CDR3 reads CASSLGVAGEGYEQYF. As DNA, the CDR3 is TGTGCCAGCAGCTTGGGGGTTGCGGGGGAAGGCTACGAGCAGTACTTC.

This clone was counted between two and nine times. The rearrangement joins TRBV18 to TRBJ1-4; the D is unclear. Germline V gene lookup returns CDR1 KGHSH and CDR2 LQKENI. CDR3 length: 15 amino acids. Trimming shortened V by 2 bases and J by 5 bases, and 12 bases separated the two germline ends. CDR3: CASSPGSTGNEKLFF. The CDR3 nucleotides read TGTGCCAGCTCACCAGGAAGTACGGGGAATGAAAAACTGTTTTTT.

This clone was seen only once. The chain couples TRBV28 to TRBJ2-2, with D possibly TRBD2 on 5 matching bases. The CDR3 spans 15 residues. Deletions cut 6 bases from V and 0 bases from J, with 11 bases between. Germline V lookup: CDR1 MDHEN, CDR2 SYDVKM. The CDR3 sequence: CASSRTGTNTGELFF. CDR3 sequence (DNA): TGTGCCAGCAGCCGGACCGGGACGAACACCGGGGAGCTGTTTTTT.

V gene TRBV6-5 combines with J gene TRBJ2-7, with D possibly matching TRBD1 (6 bases). The CDR3 totals 13 residues. The germline V gene has CDR1 MNHEY and CDR2 SVGAGI. Trimming stripped 5 bases from V and 6 bases from J, with 14 bases between. DNA for the CDR3: TGTGCCAGCAGTCGTTCTACAGGGTCCGAGCAGTACTTC. Its protein is CASSRSTGSEQYF.

This chain connects TRBV3-1 (or the pseudogene TRBV3-2) to TRBJ2-7; 8 bases line up with TRBD1. CDR3 size: 14 residues. From germline, CDR1 is LGHDT and CDR2 YNNKEL (reference sequence). V trimming: 1 base; J trimming: 6 bases; junction bases outside the gene matches: 5. CDR3: CASSQGAGGVEQYF. CDR3 nucleotide sequence: TGTGCCAGCAGCCAAGGGGCAGGGGGCGTCGAGCAGTACTTC.